This T cell receptor beta chain is from a study of T-cell reconstitution after alpha-beta-depleted transplantation in children. This clonotype showed up just a few times. As yet, its antigen is unknown. Molecular barcoding with unique molecular identifiers was used for the TCRbeta library. MiXCR, run by TCRdb on the PCR reads, gives a single entry per CDR3 protein. This sample has about 250,000 distinct CDR3 sequences, with roughly 25% found just once. Germline V lookup: CDR1 SGHDN, CDR2 FVKESK. Between the trimmed V and J ends, which lost 4 bases and 10 bases, there was a span of 14 bases. This CDR3 comprises 13 residues. Overall study findings and caveats: Newly produced T cells mostly accounted for T-cell counts and diversity one year post-transplant.

The chain is built from TRBV14 and TRBJ2-1, with D tentatively TRBD2 (5 bases). The sample was PBMCs, mostly from graft donor cells, taken 360 days after TCRalphabeta/CD19-depleted stem cell transplant. This TCR derives from a female patient between 2 and 15 years old who had a stem cell transplant for congenital amegakaryocytic thrombocytopenia, so the T cells may come from the graft donor. The CDR3 spells CASSLSRDPEQFF. The CDR3 nucleotides are TGTGCCAGCAGCCTAAGCCGGGATCCCGAGCAGTTCTTC.